This entry lists 10 T cell receptor beta chains sequenced from one sample in a study of T cell responses to AZD1222 COVID-19 vaccine. Using immunoSEQ multiplex PCR, the repertoire was profiled, and TCRdb retains in-frame clones only, with some absent. This sample has 75,000 to 100,000 clones, with over 75% found just once. This specimen was peripheral blood, taken on day 0 of AZD1222 vaccination. The source is an adult in good health.

The chain is built from TRBV6-2 or TRBV6-3 and TRBJ1-5, with D tentatively TRBD1 (5 bases). The V gene lost 0 bases and the J gene lost 3 bases, with 9 bases spanning the gap. Germline assignment: CDR1 MNHEY and CDR2 SVGEGT. The CDR3 has 15 residues. The CDR3 region has the DNA TGTGCCAGCAGTTACTCCGGGACTTTCAATCAGCCCCAGCATTTT. As protein: CASSYSGTFNQPQHF.

The CDR3 protein is CASSDYYRGFGNTIYF. The CDR3 nucleotides are TGTGCCAGCAGTGACTACTACAGGGGATTCGGGAACACCATATATTTT. V usage is TRBV6-1 and J usage is TRBJ1-3; 7 bases fit TRBD1. The CDR3 consists of 16 residues. Trimming cost V 3 bases and J 7 bases; bases outside gene matches: 12. Germline V CDR1 and CDR2: MNHNS, SASEGT.

This clone appeared a single time. The chain is built from TRBV18 and TRBJ1-2, with D unclear. The CDR3 extends over 15 amino acids. Germline V gene sequence: CDR1 KGHSH, CDR2 LQKENI. The V end was cut by 0 bases, the J end by 4 bases, with 12 bases between. In DNA form, the CDR3 reads TGTGCCAGCTCACCACCGAGCGCAGGCCTCTATGGCTACACCTTC. Its translation is CASSPPSAGLYGYTF.

This rearrangement joins TRBV19 to TRBJ2-3, with 9 bases identical to TRBD1. Germline CDR1 LNHDA, CDR2 SQIVND (reference sequence). The CDR3 contains 15 residues. Trimming removed 5 bases from V and 7 bases from J; junction bases left unmatched: 10. Here the CDR3 reads CASSPSGTGTYTQYF. The CDR3 nucleotides are TGTGCCAGTAGTCCTTCCGGGACAGGGACTTATACGCAGTATTTT. Full variable domain (missing parts from reference TRBV19 and TRBJ2-3): DGGITQSPKYLFRKEGQNVTLSCEQNLNHDAMYWYRQDPGQGLRLIYYSQIVNDFQKGDIAEGYSVSREKKESFPLTVTSAQKNPTAFYLCASSPSGTGTYTQYFGPGTRLTVL.

The chain joins TRBV18 to TRBJ1-3; 9 bases align to TRBD1. Trimming took 2 bases from V and 2 from J; bases not matched to a gene: 4. Germline V gives CDR1 KGHSH, CDR2 LQKENI. The CDR3 runs to 16 residues. This chain's CDR3 is CASSPSGQGAGNTIYF. CDR3 coding DNA: TGTGCCAGCTCACCATCGGGACAGGGAGCTGGAAACACCATATATTTT.

The chain couples TRBV18 to TRBJ1-5, with D possibly matching TRBD1 (6 bases). The CDR3 has 14 amino acids. Trimming shortened V by 3 bases and J by 4 bases, and 10 bases separated the two germline ends. Looked up from germline, CDR1 is KGHSH and CDR2 is LQKENI. The CDR3: CASSPLQGNQPQHF. The CDR3 DNA is TGTGCCAGCTCACCCTTACAGGGAAATCAGCCCCAGCATTTT.

This chain connects TRBV28 to TRBJ2-7; TRBD2 aligns across 9 bases. The CDR3 is 17 amino acids. CDR1 MDHEN and CDR2 SYDVKM come from the germline V gene. Trimming took 1 base from V and 4 from J; bases not matched to a gene: 11. The CDR3 loop reads CASSLLAGERVKYEQYF. The DNA for the CDR3 is TGTGCCAGCAGTTTATTAGCGGGAGAGCGGGTGAAGTACGAGCAGTACTTC. Variable domain in full (rest from reference TRBV28 and TRBJ2-7): DVKVTQSSRYLVKRTGEKVFLECVQDMDHENMFWYRQDPGLGLRLIYFSYDVKMKEKGDIPEGYSVSREKKERFSLILESASTNQTSMYLCASSLLAGERVKYEQYFGPGTRLTVT.

The chain is built from TRBV3-1 (or the pseudogene TRBV3-2) and TRBJ2-3; D gene unclear. V gave up 3 bases and J gave up 5 bases, with 15 bases separating them. The V gene's germline CDR1 is LGHDT and CDR2 YNNKEL (reference sequence). CDR3 length: 15 amino acids. CDR3 nucleotide sequence: TGTGCCAGCAGCCAGGAGCAACGGTCCCAAGATACGCAGTATTTT. Translated: CASSQEQRSQDTQYF.

This rearrangement joins TRBV6-5 to TRBJ1-6; TRBD1 might be the D (5 bases). The CDR3 is 16 amino acids. V was cut by 2 bases and J by 8 bases, with 16 bases left in between. The V gene's germline CDR1 is MNHEY and CDR2 SVGAGI. The chain's CDR3 is CASSYGAGNVDSPLHF. Written as DNA, the CDR3 is TGTGCCAGCAGTTACGGGGCAGGGAATGTAGATTCACCCCTCCACTTT.

The rearrangement links TRBV27 to TRBJ2-1; the D gene is possibly TRBD2 (6 bases). CDR1 and CDR2 (germline): MNHEY, SMNVEV (reference sequence). The CDR3 is 14 amino acids. Trimming removed 6 bases from V and 6 bases from J, with 15 bases in between. CDR3 protein: CASRSRDYSNEQFF. Written as DNA, the CDR3 is TGTGCCAGCAGATCGCGGGATTATTCCAATGAGCAGTTCTTC.